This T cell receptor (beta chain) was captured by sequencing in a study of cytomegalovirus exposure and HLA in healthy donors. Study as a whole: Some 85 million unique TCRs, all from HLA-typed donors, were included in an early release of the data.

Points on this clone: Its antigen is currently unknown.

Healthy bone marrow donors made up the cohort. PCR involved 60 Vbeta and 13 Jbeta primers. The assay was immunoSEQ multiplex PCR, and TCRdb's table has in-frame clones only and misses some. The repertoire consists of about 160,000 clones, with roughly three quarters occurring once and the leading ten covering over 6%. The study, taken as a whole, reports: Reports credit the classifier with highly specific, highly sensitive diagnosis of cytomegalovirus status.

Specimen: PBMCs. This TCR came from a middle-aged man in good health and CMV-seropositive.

The CDR3 here is CASKGTSGGTSTDTQYF. The CDR3 DNA sequence: TGTGCCAGCAAGGGGACTAGCGGGGGAACTAGCACAGATACGCAGTATTTT. This rearrangement joins TRBV2 to TRBJ2-3, with 14 bases matching TRBD2. Germline loops: CDR1 SNHLY, CDR2 FYNNEI. There are 17 residues in the CDR3. The junction had 6 bases not matched to a gene; V was cut back by 7 bases and J by 0 bases.